This TCR beta chain was recovered during a study of T cell responses to AZD1222 COVID-19 vaccine. The protocol was immunoSEQ multiplex PCR, while the TCRdb copy is restricted to in-frame clones and leaves out a portion. The sample shows about 75,000 clones, around 89% of them seen only once. The study's findings and limits: The reported proportion of spike-specific TCRs targeting unmutated variant regions was nearly half.

The CDR3 runs 12 residues. Germline V gene lookup returns CDR1 MNHNY and CDR2 SVGAGI (reference sequence). V lost 7 bases to trimming and J lost 8 bases, with 14 bases between them. This clone was observed a handful of times. Antigen specificity is unknown. Sequencing used peripheral blood, obtained 28 days after the second dose of the MenACWY control vaccine. This clonotype was obtained from an adult who received the MenACWY meningococcal vaccine as a control. The chain recombines TRBV6-6 with TRBJ1-2; D is possibly TRBD1 (6 bases). The CDR3 is CASNAGAKGYTF. Written as DNA, the CDR3 is TGTGCCAGCAATGCGGGGGCAAAGGGCTACACCTTC.